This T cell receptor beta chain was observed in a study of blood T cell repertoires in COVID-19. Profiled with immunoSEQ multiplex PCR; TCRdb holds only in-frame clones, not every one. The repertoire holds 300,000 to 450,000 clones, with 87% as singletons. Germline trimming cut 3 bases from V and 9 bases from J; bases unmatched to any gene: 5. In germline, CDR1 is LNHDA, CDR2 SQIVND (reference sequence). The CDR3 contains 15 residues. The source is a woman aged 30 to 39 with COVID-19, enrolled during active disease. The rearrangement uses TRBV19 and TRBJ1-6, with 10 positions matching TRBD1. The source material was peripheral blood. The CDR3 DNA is TGTGCCAGTAGTATCTCGACAGGGGGCAGTTCACCCCTCCACTTT. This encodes CASSISTGGSSPLHF.